The clone carrying this T cell receptor beta chain has a count of ten or more. Its cognate antigen is unknown. The CDR3 runs 15 residues. V was cut by 5 bases and J by 9 bases, with 21 bases left in between. From germline, CDR1 is SGHTA and CDR2 FQGTGA. The authors amplified TCR beta CDR3 from genomic DNA using two-round multiplex PCR. Primers were specific to each TRBV and TRBJ gene in first-round PCR. TCRdb redid the calling of the multiplex PCR reads with MiXCR, one entry per CDR3 protein. The sample carries 50,000 or so distinct CDR3 sequences, over 30% recorded once. The data stem from a study of prognosis after radiotherapy for stage I lung cancer. Across the whole study: Several patients had oligometastatic NSCLC after their primary tumor was surgically resected, and fourteen patients had newly diagnosed primary stage I lung tumors. Patients with non-small cell lung cancer were all judged medically inoperable.

General observations from the study: Gene usage, both TRBV and TRBJ, reportedly differed between patients with metastases and patients without them. Diminished Shannon entropy following stereotactic body radiation therapy characterized patients who developed distant metastases.

The sequenced sample was PBMCs, obtained before or after stereotactic body radiation therapy (not recorded which). The V call is TRBV7-3, the J call TRBJ2-3; D call uncertain. This TCR was sampled from a donor over 45 with non-small cell lung cancer. The CDR3 region has the DNA TGTGCCAGCAGCCAGACTGGTGGTGGTCTTGGGACGCAGTATTTT. Amino acid sequence: CASSQTGGGLGTQYF.